These 17 T cell receptor beta chains were sequenced from one sample in a study of T cell responses to AZD1222 COVID-19 vaccine. Produced via immunoSEQ multiplex PCR; TCRdb's table is partial and in-frame only. The sample yields approximately 190,000 clones, approximately 94% seen once. The starting material was peripheral blood, obtained on day 0 of AZD1222 vaccination. The receptors were gathered from an adult in good health.

J is TRBJ2-1 and V is TRBV30; TRBD2 matches 10 bases. The J segment lost 8 bases and the V segment lost 4 bases, leaving 5 bases of the junction unmatched. The CDR3 is 13 amino acids. Germline V CDR1 and CDR2: GTSNPN, SVGIG (reference sequence). This CDR3 is CAWTPSGSDEQFF. CDR3 DNA: TGTGCCTGGACCCCTAGCGGGAGTGATGAGCAGTTCTTC.

This rearrangement joins TRBV7-2 to TRBJ2-1, with 9 positions matching TRBD2. The length of the CDR3 is 17 residues. V lost 3 bases and J lost 3; bases outside the gene matches: 9. The germline CDR1 and CDR2 sequences are SGHTA and FQGNSA. CDR3 coding DNA: TGTGCCAGCAGCTTCCAGTCTCTACTAGCGGGCTACAATGAGCAGTTCTTC. Protein product: CASSFQSLLAGYNEQFF.

Worth noting for this clone: One end of the junction fails to match germline, which may point to a read error. The chain combines TRBV10-3 with TRBJ2-2; the match to TRBD1 covers 9 bases. The CDR3 extends over 14 amino acids. Germline V gene sequence: CDR1 ENHRY, CDR2 SYGVKD. CDR3: CAIRGTGNSGELFF. For the CDR3, the DNA is TGTGCCATCAGGGGGACAGGGAACTCCGGGGAGCTGTTTTTT.

The chain links TRBV5-6 to TRBJ2-7; TRBD2 matches at 8 bases. With V trimmed by 4 bases and J by 3 bases, 18 bases remained unmatched. The germline V gene has CDR1 SGHDT and CDR2 YYEEEE. CDR3 length: 18 amino acids. The CDR3 sequence is CASSVGASGRIGGYEQYF. In nucleotides, the CDR3 is TGTGCCAGCAGCGTTGGGGCTAGCGGGCGAATTGGCGGCTACGAGCAGTACTTC.

The genes are TRBV12-3 or TRBV12-4 and TRBJ2-3, with a tentative D call TRBD2 (6 bases). Trimming took 5 bases from V and 7 from J, leaving 10 bases between them. This CDR3 is 12 amino acids long. The CDR3 region is CASSDSGYTQYF. In nucleotides, the CDR3 is TGTGCCAGCAGTGATAGCGGCTATACGCAGTATTTT.

This CDR3 reads CASKLEGFSNQPQHF. In DNA, the CDR3 is TGTGCCAGCAAGTTGGAGGGGTTTAGCAATCAGCCCCAGCATTTT. The chain couples TRBV27 to TRBJ1-5; possible D gene TRBD1, 5 bases. V was shortened by 7 bases and J by 0 bases, with 13 bases between the two germline ends. CDR1 is MNHEY and CDR2 is SMNVEV in the germline V gene (reference sequence). CDR3 length: 15 residues.

This chain uses TRBV28 with TRBJ1-1; the D gene is possibly TRBD1 (6 bases). V was pared by 4 bases and J by 8 bases, with 17 bases between. The CDR3 is 14 residues long. CDR1 is MDHEN and CDR2 is SYDVKM in the germline V gene. The chain's CDR3 is CASSSPRGAAEAFF. In DNA, the CDR3 is TGTGCCAGCAGTTCGCCGCGGGGGGCTGCAGAAGCTTTCTTT.

The CDR3 spells CASSRLGDFEQYF. The CDR3 DNA follows: TGTGCCAGCAGCCGTCTCGGTGACTTCGAGCAGTACTTC. The chain recombines TRBV4-2 with TRBJ2-7; D gene uncertain. The V gene lost 4 bases and the J gene lost 6 bases, with 13 bases spanning the gap. The V gene's germline CDR1 is LGHNA and CDR2 YNFKEQ. CDR3 length: 13 amino acids.

The chain joins TRBV30 to TRBJ1-2, with unresolved D. Trimming removed 7 bases from V and 2 bases from J, with 14 bases in between. The V gene's germline CDR1 is GTSNPN and CDR2 SVGIG (reference sequence). This CDR3 has 13 amino acids. CDR3 protein: CASEAGMNYGYTF. The CDR3 DNA sequence: TGTGCCTCAGAGGCGGGAATGAACTATGGCTACACCTTC.

The rearrangement uses TRBV7-9 and TRBJ1-5; 7 bases are a match to TRBD1. In germline, CDR1 is SEHNR, CDR2 FQNEAQ (reference sequence). With 3 bases clipped from V and 9 bases from J, the junction kept 17 bases outside the gene matches. The CDR3 length is 17 residues. The CDR3 region is CASSLGQPPMSESPQHF. The DNA of the CDR3 is TGTGCCAGCAGCTTGGGACAGCCCCCCATGTCCGAGTCGCCCCAGCATTTT. The entire variable domain, with the rest obtained from reference TRBV7-9 and TRBJ1-5, is as follows: DTGVSQNPRHKITKRGQNVTFRCDPISEHNRLYWYRQTLGQGPEFLTYFQNEAQLEKSRLLSDRFSAERPKGSFSTLEIQRTEQGDSAMYLCASSLGQPPMSESPQHFGDGTRLSIL.

As DNA, the CDR3 is TGTGCCATCAGTGAGTCATGGAATGAATCACCCCTCCACTTT. This gives the protein CAISESWNESPLHF. The V call is TRBV10-3, the J call TRBJ1-6, with no clear D. The ends were cut back, 0 bases at V and 10 bases at J, with 10 bases in the middle. CDR3 length equals 14 residues. Germline CDR1 ENHRY, CDR2 SYGVKD.

This chain joins TRBV15 and TRBJ2-7; TRBD2 agrees at 10 bases. The V and J ends lost 3 bases and 4 bases, in that order; junction bases with no gene match: 6. This CDR3 is built from 15 residues. The germline CDR1 and CDR2 sequences are LNHNV and YYDKDF (reference sequence). The CDR3 protein is CATSRSSGRGYEQYF. DNA for the CDR3: TGTGCCACCAGCAGGTCAAGCGGGAGGGGATACGAGCAGTACTTC. The full variable domain, its missing parts supplied by reference TRBV15 and TRBJ2-7, is DAMVIQNPRYQVTQFGKPVTLSCSQTLNHNVMYWYQQKSSQAPKLLFHYYDKDFNNEADTPDNFQSRRPNTSFCFLDIRSPGLGDTAMYLCATSRSSGRGYEQYFGPGTRLTVT.

The chain carries TRBV5-1 and TRBJ1-1; D is possibly TRBD1 (5 bases). The V and J ends lost 4 bases and 4 bases respectively, with 20 bases between them. The germline V gene encodes CDR1 SGHRS and CDR2 YFSETQ. This CDR3 contains 16 residues. In DNA form, the CDR3 reads TGCGCCAGCAGCCATACCCAGGGCCCCAAGGGCACTGAAGCTTTCTTT. This sequence encodes CASSHTQGPKGTEAFF.

The chain employs TRBV10-1 and TRBJ2-1; no clear D. Trimming pared 4 bases from V and 8 bases from J, leaving 15 bases between. This CDR3 comprises 14 residues. Per the germline V gene, CDR1 is WNHNN and CDR2 is SYGVQD (reference sequence). In DNA form, the CDR3 reads TGCGCCAGCAGTGGTGGATATTCGGGTCATGAGCAGTTCTTC. Its translation is CASSGGYSGHEQFF.

V gene TRBV6-5 combines with J gene TRBJ2-1, with D unclear. Germline V lookup: CDR1 MNHEY, CDR2 SVGAGI. The V end was cut by 6 bases, the J end by 6 bases, with 12 bases between. The CDR3 extends over 13 amino acids. The CDR3 spells CASSVGRSNEQFF. The CDR3 coding sequence is TGTGCCAGCAGCGTAGGACGCAGCAATGAGCAGTTCTTC.

The chain joins TRBV19 to TRBJ1-5; 9 bases are a match to TRBD1. The trim removed 6 bases at V and 9 bases at J, leaving 9 bases unmatched. Per the germline V gene, CDR1 is LNHDA and CDR2 is SQIVND (reference sequence). CDR3 size: 14 residues. CDR3: CASRPGQGVGPQHF. Here the CDR3 DNA reads TGTGCCAGTAGGCCGGGACAGGGAGTTGGGCCCCAGCATTTT.

The chain links TRBV29-1 to TRBJ2-3, with 9 bases aligning to TRBD2. V lost 5 bases, J lost 4 bases, and 4 bases stayed unmatched. Germline-derived CDR1 and CDR2 are SQVTM and ANQGSEA. This CDR3 comprises 13 residues. The CDR3 bases are TGCAGCGTTCGGACTAGCGTGGCAGATACGCAGTATTTT. Translating it yields CSVRTSVADTQYF.